This passage covers 8 T cell receptor beta chains from one sample sequenced in a study of monozygotic twins with inflammatory bowel disease. TCRdb re-called the 5' RACE reads and shows each CDR3 protein once, DNA omitted. The sample table sets out around 450,000 distinct CDR3 sequences. The sample comprised blood. The receptors here all came from a human donor with ulcerative colitis or Crohn's disease, or a healthy co-twin of an affected twin (not recorded which).

The V call is TRBV10-3, the J call TRBJ2-2. The CDR3 loop spans 16 amino acids. The germline V gene has CDR1 ENHRY and CDR2 SYGVKD. The CDR3 here is CAISEWTSVGAGELFF.

V and J are TRBV6-2 or TRBV6-3 and TRBJ1-1; TCRdb proposes TRBD1, but this gene call is untestable without DNA. CDR1 is MNHEY, CDR2 SVGEGT, per germline. The CDR3 has 12 residues. This chain's CDR3 is CASSPLGAKAFF.

The genes are TRBV30 and TRBJ1-2; TCRdb picks TRBD1, but there is no DNA to check that call. The CDR3 spans 11 residues. Looked up from germline, CDR1 is GTSNPN and CDR2 is SVGIG (reference sequence). The CDR3 is CAWGQDYGYTF. Full variable domain (rest looked up from reference TRBV30 and TRBJ1-2): SQTIHQWPATLVQPVGSPLSLECTVEGTSNPNLYWYRQAAGRGLQLLFYSVGIGQISSEVPQNLSASRPQDRQFILSSKKLLLSDSGFYLCAWGQDYGYTFGSGTRLTVV.

This rearrangement joins TRBV7-9 to TRBJ2-3; TCRdb's D gene call, TRBD1, goes unchecked for lack of DNA. The CDR3 loop spans 12 amino acids. Germline CDR1 reads SEHNR; CDR2 reads FQNEAQ (reference sequence). This chain's CDR3 is CASTGNTDTQYF.

This rearrangement joins TRBV7-2 to TRBJ2-5. This CDR3 contains 14 residues. CDR1 is SGHTA, CDR2 FQGNSA, per germline. The CDR3: CASSPNNLEETQYF.

This chain uses TRBV20-1 with TRBJ2-1. This CDR3 is built from 12 residues. Per the germline V gene, CDR1 is DFQATT and CDR2 is SNEGSKA (reference sequence). The CDR3: CSARLNPNEQFF.

The rearrangement joins TRBV7-2 to TRBJ2-3; TCRdb calls TRBD2, which cannot be checked without DNA. CDR1 is SGHTA and CDR2 is FQGNSA in the germline V gene. This CDR3 is built from 16 residues. CDR3 residues: CASSLPRGGGTDTQYF.

This chain links TRBV10-3 with TRBJ2-2; the D call of TRBD2 rests on TCRdb alone, since no DNA is present to check it. Germline values: CDR1 ENHRY, CDR2 SYGVKD. This CDR3 comprises 12 residues. CDR3: CAISPRPGELFF.